The entry below describes one TCR beta chain. Its antigen is currently unknown. The data belong to a study of CD8 T cells in ankylosing spondylitis. Study-wide findings and caveats: Before this, some motif variants had been reported in reactive arthritis synovial fluid and blood.

CDR3 length equals 14 residues. The V end was cut by 4 bases, the J end by 0 bases, with 7 bases between. TCRdb recomputed calls from the 5' RACE reads with MiXCR, one row per CDR3 protein. Of some 150,000 distinct CDR3 sequences listed, 11% were seen once; the top ten hold 3.5% to 5%. The rearrangement links TRBV12-3 or TRBV12-4 to TRBJ2-1; a weak D match, TRBD2 (6 bases). The TCR originated in a female donor with ankylosing spondylitis or in good health (not recorded which). The sequenced material came from blood, either unsorted or a sorted T cell fraction (not recorded which). The CDR3 here is CASSSGSSYNEQFF. The CDR3 nucleotides are TGTGCCAGCAGTTCCGGGAGCTCCTACAATGAGCAGTTCTTC.